Included here is one T cell receptor (beta chain) sequence, with context. The junction differs from germline at one of its ends, possibly a read error. This sample was taken from a study of post-analysis software for immune sequencing data. The library was made from cDNA and included unique molecular identifiers. A population of roughly 1 to 11 million T cells gave rise to 400,000 to 550,000 cDNA molecules. TCRdb re-derived calls from the PCR reads in MiXCR, one entry per CDR3 protein. The sample includes 700,000 to 800,000 distinct CDR3 sequences, about 27% seen only once; the top ten take approximately 0.6%. The specimen sequenced was blood. The sequence was obtained from a girl aged 5-17 years with multiple sclerosis.

CDR3 protein: CASSVAAGGQGDAQYF. In nucleotides, the CDR3 is TGTGCCAGCAGCGTAGCTGCGGGAGGGCAGGGAGATGCGCAGTATTTT. This sequence joins TRBV9 and TRBJ2-3; TRBD2 matches 9 bases. Germline values: CDR1 SGDLS, CDR2 YYNGEE. This CDR3 has 16 residues.